This T cell receptor beta chain was documented in a study of identical twins. All of the donors were Caucasians in good health. Trimming took off 1 base at V and 6 bases at J, with 10 bases between the two ends. CDR1 is SEHNR, CDR2 FQNEAQ, per germline (reference sequence). This CDR3 region has 14 residues. A universal primer binding site was introduced by template switching. The final cDNA contained unique molecular identifiers. TCRdb independently ran MiXCR on the 5' RACE reads; one entry per CDR3 protein. The table records around 650,000 distinct CDR3 sequences, just over 7% of them present only once. Separately, the same data were catalogued under a study of yellow fever vaccine responses in identical twins. From that paper: Twin vaccine T cell responses reportedly seemed partly convergent, partly personalized.

This receptor was obtained from a woman aged 18-29 years in good health. J is TRBJ2-1 and V is TRBV7-9; D may be TRBD1 (6 bases). Sequencing was performed on PBMCs. The DNA of the CDR3 is TGTGCCAGCAGCTTAGTAGGGGGTCCCAATGAGCAGTTCTTC. Amino acids: CASSLVGGPNEQFF.